This TCR beta chain was sequenced in a study of blood T cell repertoires in COVID-19. Study context: COVID-19 samples from acute and convalescent phases originated in the United States, Italy and Spain. T cells, B-cell-depleted T cells, or PBMCs supplied cDNA or gDNA.

V dropped 4 bases and J dropped 6 bases, with 19 bases sitting between them. CDR1 and CDR2 from the germline V gene are LGHNA and YNFKEQ. This CDR3 is built from 15 residues. Authors' data handling: Reference gene primer amplification gave nucleated cell count estimates. Sequencing used immunoSEQ multiplex PCR; TCRdb keeps in-frame clones, though not all of them. V, J and clone size are taken as reported in that table, and D and trimming were inferred from the DNA itself. Of about 280,000 clones listed, around 90% are singletons. This sequence joins TRBV4-2 and TRBJ2-7, with TRBD1 as a possible D gene (6 bases). This TCR derives from a middle-aged man with acute or convalescent COVID-19. Sequencing used peripheral blood. In DNA, the CDR3 is TGTGCCAGCAGCCCCGAGAGAGGGGGAAGCCGCGAGCAGTACTTC. It encodes CASSPERGGSREQYF.